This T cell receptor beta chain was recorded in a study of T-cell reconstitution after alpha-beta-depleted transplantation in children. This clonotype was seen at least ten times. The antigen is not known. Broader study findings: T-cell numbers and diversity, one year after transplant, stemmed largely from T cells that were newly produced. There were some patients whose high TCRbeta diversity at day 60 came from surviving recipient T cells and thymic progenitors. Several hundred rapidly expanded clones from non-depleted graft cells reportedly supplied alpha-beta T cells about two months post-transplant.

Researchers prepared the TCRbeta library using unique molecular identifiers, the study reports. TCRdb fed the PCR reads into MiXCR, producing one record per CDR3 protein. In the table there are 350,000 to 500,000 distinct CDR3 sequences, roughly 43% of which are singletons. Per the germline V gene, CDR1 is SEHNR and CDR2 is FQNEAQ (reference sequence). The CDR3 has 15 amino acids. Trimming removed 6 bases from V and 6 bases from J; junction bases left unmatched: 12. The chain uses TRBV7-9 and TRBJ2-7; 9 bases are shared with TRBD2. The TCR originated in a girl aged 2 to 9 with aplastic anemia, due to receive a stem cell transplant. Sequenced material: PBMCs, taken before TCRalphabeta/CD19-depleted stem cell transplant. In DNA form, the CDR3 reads TGTGCCAGCAGACGACTAGCGGACCCCAGTGGCGAGCAGTACTTC. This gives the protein CASRRLADPSGEQYF. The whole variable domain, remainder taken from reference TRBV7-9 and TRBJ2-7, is DTGVSQNPRHKITKRGQNVTFRCDPISEHNRLYWYRQTLGQGPEFLTYFQNEAQLEKSRLLSDRFSAERPKGSFSTLEIQRTEQGDSAMYLCASRRLADPSGEQYFGPGTRLTVT.